This T cell receptor (beta chain) was recovered during a study of T-cell reconstitution after alpha-beta-depleted transplantation in children. It was with unique molecular identifiers that the TCRbeta library was prepared. TCRdb re-analysed the PCR reads in MiXCR, keeping a single row per CDR3 protein. The sample holds hundreds of thousands of distinct CDR3 sequences, around 13% seen once. Germline CDR1 MGHDK, CDR2 SYGVNS. The J segment lost 4 bases and the V segment lost 6 bases, leaving 13 bases of the junction unmatched. The CDR3 length is 16 residues. This clonotype was detected many times. The sequencing used PBMCs, collected before TCRalphabeta/CD19-depleted stem cell transplant. V and J are TRBV25-1 and TRBJ2-3, with 7 nucleotides matching TRBD2. The clonotype originates from a girl aged 2 to 10 with congenital amegakaryocytic thrombocytopenia, due to receive a stem cell transplant. The CDR3 DNA reads TGTGCCAGCAGAGAAACGGGACTAAAACACGCAGATACGCAGTATTTT. Translating it yields CASRETGLKHADTQYF. The full variable domain, in which reference TRBV25-1 and TRBJ2-3 provide the parts outside the CDR3, is EADIYQTPRYLVIGTGKKITLECSQTMGHDKMYWYQQDPGMELHLIHYSYGVNSTEKGDLSSESTVSRIRTEHFPLTLESARPSHTSQYLCASRETGLKHADTQYFGPGTRLTVL.